This T cell receptor (beta chain) originates from a study of OX40 agonist ivuxolimab in advanced cancers. In regard to this clone: What it binds is unknown.

Assay used: immunoSEQ multiplex PCR; TCRdb lists only in-frame clones, some missing. The sample includes roughly 48,000 clones, around 90% of them seen just once. Patients were ruled out by autoimmune disease history or systemic immunosuppression. Study-wide findings and caveats: There were, on average, more expanded clones in CD8+ T cells than in CD4+. Some nonresponders also had low normalized T-cell clonal expansion.

The CDR3 has 14 residues. Germline CDR1 is SNHLY and CDR2 is FYNNEI. V lost 5 bases, J lost 3 bases, and 5 bases stayed unmatched. This chain joins TRBV2 and TRBJ2-7; TRBD1 agrees at 9 bases. Sequences were derived from CD4+ or CD8+ T cells sorted from blood, sampled in a trial of the OX40 agonist ivuxolimab. The TCR was taken from an adult with an advanced solid tumor such as melanoma, head and neck, liver or kidney cancer. This chain's CDR3 is CASSLGQGLYEQYF. CDR3 nucleotide sequence: TGTGCCAGCAGTTTGGGACAGGGCCTCTACGAGCAGTACTTC.